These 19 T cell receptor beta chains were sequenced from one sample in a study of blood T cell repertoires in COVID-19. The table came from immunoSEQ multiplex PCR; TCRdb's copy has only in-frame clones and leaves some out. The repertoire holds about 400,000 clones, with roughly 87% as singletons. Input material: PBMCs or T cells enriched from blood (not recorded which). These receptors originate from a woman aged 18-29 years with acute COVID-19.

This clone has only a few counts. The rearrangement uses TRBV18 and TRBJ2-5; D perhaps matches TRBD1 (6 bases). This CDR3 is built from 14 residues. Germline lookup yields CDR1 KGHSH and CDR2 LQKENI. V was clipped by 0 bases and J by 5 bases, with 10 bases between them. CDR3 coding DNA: TGTGCCAGCTCACCACCACAGGGCGGCGAGACCCAGTACTTC. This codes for CASSPPQGGETQYF.

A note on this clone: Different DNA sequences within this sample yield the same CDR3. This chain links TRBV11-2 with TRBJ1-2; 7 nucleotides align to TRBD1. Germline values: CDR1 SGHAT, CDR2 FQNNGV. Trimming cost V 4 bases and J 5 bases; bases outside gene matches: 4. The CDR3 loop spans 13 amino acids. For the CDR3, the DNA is TGTGCCAGCAGCTCGACAGGGATTTATGGCTACACCTTC. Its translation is CASSSTGIYGYTF.

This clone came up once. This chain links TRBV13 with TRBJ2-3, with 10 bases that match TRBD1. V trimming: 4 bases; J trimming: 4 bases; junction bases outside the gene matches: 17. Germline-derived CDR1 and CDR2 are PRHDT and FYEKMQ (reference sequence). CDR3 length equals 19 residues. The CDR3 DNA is TGTGCCAGCAGCTATGTCATCGGGACAGGGGATCGGTTCCCAGATACGCAGTATTTT. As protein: CASSYVIGTGDRFPDTQYF. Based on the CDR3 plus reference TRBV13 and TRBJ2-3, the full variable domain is AAGVIQSPRHLIKEKRETATLKCYPIPRHDTVYWYQQGPGQDPQFLISFYEKMQSDKGSIPDRFSAQQFSDYHSELNMSSLELGDSALYFCASSYVIGTGDRFPDTQYFGPGTRLTVL.

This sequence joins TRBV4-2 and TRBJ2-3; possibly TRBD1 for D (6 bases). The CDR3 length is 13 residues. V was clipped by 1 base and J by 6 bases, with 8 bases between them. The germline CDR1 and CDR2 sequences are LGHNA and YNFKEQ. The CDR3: CASSQGGRDTQYF. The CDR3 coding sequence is TGTGCCAGCAGCCAAGGGGGGCGGGATACGCAGTATTTT.

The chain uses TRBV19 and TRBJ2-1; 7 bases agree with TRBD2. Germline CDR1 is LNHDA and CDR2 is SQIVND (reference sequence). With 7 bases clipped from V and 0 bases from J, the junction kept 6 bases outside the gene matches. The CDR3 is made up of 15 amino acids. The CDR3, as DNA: TGTGCCAGTATCCCCGGGACTAACTCCTACAATGAGCAGTTCTTC. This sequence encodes CASIPGTNSYNEQFF. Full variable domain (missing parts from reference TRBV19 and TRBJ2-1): DGGITQSPKYLFRKEGQNVTLSCEQNLNHDAMYWYRQDPGQGLRLIYYSQIVNDFQKGDIAEGYSVSREKKESFPLTVTSAQKNPTAFYLCASIPGTNSYNEQFFGPGTRLTVL.

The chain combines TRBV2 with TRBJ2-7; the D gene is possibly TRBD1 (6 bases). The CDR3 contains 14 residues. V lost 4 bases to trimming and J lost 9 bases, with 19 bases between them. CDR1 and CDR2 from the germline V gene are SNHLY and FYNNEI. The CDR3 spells CASSVDSSPTMQYF. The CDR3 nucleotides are TGTGCCAGCAGTGTGGACAGCAGTCCTACGATGCAGTACTTC. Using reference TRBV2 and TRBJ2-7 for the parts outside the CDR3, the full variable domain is EPEVTQTPSHQVTQMGQEVILRCVPISNHLYFYWYRQILGQKVEFLVSFYNNEISEKSEIFDDQFSVERPDGSNFTLKIRSTKLEDSAMYFCASSVDSSPTMQYFGPGTRLTVT.

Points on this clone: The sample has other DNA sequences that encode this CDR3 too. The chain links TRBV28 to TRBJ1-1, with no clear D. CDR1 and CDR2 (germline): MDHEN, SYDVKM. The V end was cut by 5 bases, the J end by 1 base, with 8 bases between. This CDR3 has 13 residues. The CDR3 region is CASSLRQNTEAFF. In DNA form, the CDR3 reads TGTGCCAGCAGTCTTAGACAGAACACTGAAGCTTTCTTT.

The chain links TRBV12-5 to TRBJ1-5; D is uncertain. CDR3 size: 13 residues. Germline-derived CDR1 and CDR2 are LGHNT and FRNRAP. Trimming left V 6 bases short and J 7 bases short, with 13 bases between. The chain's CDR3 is CASGGLTGQPQHF. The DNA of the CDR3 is TGTGCTAGTGGAGGGTTAACGGGACAGCCCCAGCATTTT.

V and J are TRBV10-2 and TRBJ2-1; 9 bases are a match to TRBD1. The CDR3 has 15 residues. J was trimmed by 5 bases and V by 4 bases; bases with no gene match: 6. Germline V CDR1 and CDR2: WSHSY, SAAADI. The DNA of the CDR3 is TGCGCCAGCAGTGTGAGCGGGACAGGGAACAATGAGCAGTTCTTC. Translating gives CASSVSGTGNNEQFF.

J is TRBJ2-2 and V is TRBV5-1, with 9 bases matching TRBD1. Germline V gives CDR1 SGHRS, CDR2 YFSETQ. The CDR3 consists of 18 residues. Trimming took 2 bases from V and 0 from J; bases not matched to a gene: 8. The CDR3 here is CASSFRTGDPSNTGELFF. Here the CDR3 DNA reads TGCGCCAGCAGCTTCCGGACAGGGGACCCCTCGAACACCGGGGAGCTGTTTTTT. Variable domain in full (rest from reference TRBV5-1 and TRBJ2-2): KAGVTQTPRYLIKTRGQQVTLSCSPISGHRSVSWYQQTPGQGLQFLFEYFSETQRNKGNFPGRFSGRQFSNSRSEMNVSTLELGDSALYLCASSFRTGDPSNTGELFFGEGSRLTVL.

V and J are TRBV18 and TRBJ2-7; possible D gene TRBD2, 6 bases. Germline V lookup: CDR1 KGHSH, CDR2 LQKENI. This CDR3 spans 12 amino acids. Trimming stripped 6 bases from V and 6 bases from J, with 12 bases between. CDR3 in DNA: TGTGCCAGCTCGGGAGGTTTGGGCGAGCAGTACTTC. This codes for CASSGGLGEQYF.

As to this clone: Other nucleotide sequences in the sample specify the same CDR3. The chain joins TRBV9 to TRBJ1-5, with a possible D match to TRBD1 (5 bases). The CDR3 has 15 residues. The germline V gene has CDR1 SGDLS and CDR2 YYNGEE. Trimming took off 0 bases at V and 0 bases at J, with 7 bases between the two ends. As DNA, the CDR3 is TGTGCCAGCAGCGTAGGGCAGGGTAGCAATCAGCCCCAGCATTTT. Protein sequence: CASSVGQGSNQPQHF.

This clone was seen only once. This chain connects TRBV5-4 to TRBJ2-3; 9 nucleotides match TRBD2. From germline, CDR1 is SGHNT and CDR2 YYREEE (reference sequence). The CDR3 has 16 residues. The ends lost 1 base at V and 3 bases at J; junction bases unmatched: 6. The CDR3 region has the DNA TGTGCCAGCAGCTTGTTTGCCACTAGCGGGACAGATACGCAGTATTTT. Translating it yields CASSLFATSGTDTQYF.

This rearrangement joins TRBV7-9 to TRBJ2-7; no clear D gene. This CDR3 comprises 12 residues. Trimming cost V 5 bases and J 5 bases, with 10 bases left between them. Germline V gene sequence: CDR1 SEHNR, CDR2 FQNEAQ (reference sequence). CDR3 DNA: TGTGCCAGCAGCCCACTCGGAGACGAGCAGTACTTC. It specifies CASSPLGDEQYF.

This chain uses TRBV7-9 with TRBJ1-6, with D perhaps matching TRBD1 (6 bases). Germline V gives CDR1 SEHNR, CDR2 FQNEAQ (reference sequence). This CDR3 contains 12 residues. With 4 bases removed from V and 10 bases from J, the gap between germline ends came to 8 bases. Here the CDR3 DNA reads TGTGCCAGCAGCTCTGGACAGTCACCCCTCCACTTT. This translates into CASSSGQSPLHF.

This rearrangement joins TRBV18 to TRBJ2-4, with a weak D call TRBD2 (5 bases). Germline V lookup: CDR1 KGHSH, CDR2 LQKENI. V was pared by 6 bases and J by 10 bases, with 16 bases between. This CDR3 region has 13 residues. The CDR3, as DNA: TGTGCCAGCTCTGAGACTAAAGACTCAATTCAGTACTTC. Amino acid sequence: CASSETKDSIQYF. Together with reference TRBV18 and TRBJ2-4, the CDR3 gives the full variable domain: NAGVMQNPRHLVRRRGQEARLRCSPMKGHSHVYWYRQLPEEGLKFMVYLQKENIIDESGMPKERFSAEFPKEGPSILRIQQVVRGDSAAYFCASSETKDSIQYFGAGTRLSVL.

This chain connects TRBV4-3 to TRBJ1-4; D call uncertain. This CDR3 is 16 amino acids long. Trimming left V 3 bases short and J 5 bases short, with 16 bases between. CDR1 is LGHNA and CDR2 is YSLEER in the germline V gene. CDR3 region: CASSHQADVPNEKLFF. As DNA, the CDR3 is TGCGCCAGCAGCCACCAAGCGGACGTTCCAAATGAAAAACTGTTTTTT.

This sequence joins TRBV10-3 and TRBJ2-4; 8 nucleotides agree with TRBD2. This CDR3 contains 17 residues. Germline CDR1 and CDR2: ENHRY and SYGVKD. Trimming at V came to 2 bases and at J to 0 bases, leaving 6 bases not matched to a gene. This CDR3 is CAISETGGDLAKNIQYF. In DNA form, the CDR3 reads TGTGCCATCAGTGAGACGGGGGGGGATCTAGCCAAAAACATTCAGTACTTC.

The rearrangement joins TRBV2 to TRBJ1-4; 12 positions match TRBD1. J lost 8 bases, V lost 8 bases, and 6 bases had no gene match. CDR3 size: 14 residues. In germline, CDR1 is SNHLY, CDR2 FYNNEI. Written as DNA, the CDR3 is TGTGCCAGCTTGAGGGACAGGGGGCGAGAAAAACTGTTTTTT. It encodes CASLRDRGREKLFF.